This TCR beta chain was documented in a study of T-cell reconstitution after alpha-beta-depleted transplantation in children. This clonotype was recorded many times. Preparation of the TCRbeta library was carried out with unique molecular identifiers. TCRdb re-derived calls from the PCR reads in MiXCR, one entry per CDR3 protein. The sample includes some 6,000 distinct CDR3 sequences, about 15% of them seen just once. The germline V and J ends were trimmed by 5 bases and 4 bases, with 5 bases remaining between them. This CDR3 contains 11 residues. Germline values: CDR1 MNHEY, CDR2 SVGAGI. The starting material was PBMCs, obtained before TCRalphabeta/CD19-depleted stem cell transplant. The V call is TRBV6-5, the J call TRBJ1-2, with D unresolved. This TCR was recovered from a boy younger than 18 with acute lymphoblastic leukemia, due to receive a stem cell transplant. CDR3 sequence reads: CASSDSYGYTF. DNA of the CDR3: TGTGCCAGCAGTGATTCCTATGGCTACACCTTC.